Below are 26 T cell receptor beta chains sequenced from a single sample in a study of cytomegalovirus exposure and HLA in healthy donors. In the PCR, 60 Vbeta and 13 Jbeta primers were used. Sequenced by immunoSEQ multiplex PCR; TCRdb stores in-frame clones only, minus some. This sample has about 150,000 clones, with 65% to 85% found just once. Sequencing used PBMCs. These receptors were taken from a woman aged 40 to 50 in good health and CMV-seropositive.

This chain uses TRBV9 with TRBJ1-2; maybe TRBD1 (5 bases). Between the trimmed V and J ends, which lost 4 bases and 8 bases, there was a span of 18 bases. Looked up from germline, CDR1 is SGDLS and CDR2 is YYNGEE. CDR3 size: 14 residues. The CDR3 region has the DNA TGTGCCAGCAGCAAAACGGCGCAGGGAATGGGCTACACCTTC. This sequence encodes CASSKTAQGMGYTF.

As for this clone: One end of the junction fails to match germline, which may point to a read error. The chain has TRBV7-9 and TRBJ2-2, with 12 positions matching TRBD2. Germline CDR1 SEHNR, CDR2 FQNEAQ (reference sequence). This CDR3 has 15 amino acids. CDR3 sequence: CSSRSSGGVTGELFF. The CDR3 DNA sequence: TGTTCCAGCAGATCTAGCGGGGGGGTCACCGGGGAGCTGTTTTTT.

The sample holds a few counts of this clone. The chain is built from TRBV5-1 and TRBJ1-6; the D is unclear. In germline, CDR1 is SGHRS, CDR2 YFSETQ. This CDR3 region has 13 residues. The V and J ends lost 4 bases and 6 bases respectively, with 8 bases between them. Here the CDR3 DNA reads TGCGCCAGCAGCCGTGCGGGTAATTCACCCCTCCACTTT. As protein: CASSRAGNSPLHF.

The chain recombines TRBV4-3 with TRBJ2-3; TRBD1 matches 7 bases. CDR3 length equals 18 residues. Germline-derived CDR1 and CDR2 are LGHNA and YSLEER. Trimming took 1 base from V and 2 from J; bases not matched to a gene: 12. CDR3 in amino acids: CASSQAWTGRGVTDTQYF. DNA for the CDR3: TGCGCCAGCAGCCAAGCGTGGACAGGTCGGGGCGTCACAGATACGCAGTATTTT.

The chain uses TRBV19 and TRBJ2-2; 8 bases fit TRBD1. CDR3 length: 17 amino acids. J gave up 1 base and V 0 bases, and 4 bases lay outside the gene matches. Germline CDR1 reads LNHDA; CDR2 reads SQIVND (reference sequence). In DNA, the CDR3 is TGTGCCAGTAGTATAGATCTGGGGACAGGGAACACCGGGGAGCTGTTTTTT. Its protein is CASSIDLGTGNTGELFF.

The V and J genes are TRBV19 and TRBJ2-7; D might be TRBD2 (6 bases). The CDR3 is 13 residues long. Trimming took off 5 bases at V and 6 bases at J, with 14 bases between the two ends. Germline V lookup: CDR1 LNHDA, CDR2 SQIVND (reference sequence). The DNA for the CDR3 is TGTGCCAGTAGTTCCGCGGGGCCAAGCGAGCAGTACTTC. Translation: CASSSAGPSEQYF.

The chain recombines TRBV19 with TRBJ2-1; 10 nucleotides line up with TRBD2. This CDR3 contains 15 residues. CDR1 and CDR2 (germline): LNHDA, SQIVND (reference sequence). V lost 6 bases and J lost 7; bases outside the gene matches: 9. Here the CDR3 reads CASRASGGGGNEQFF. CDR3 DNA sequence: TGTGCCAGTAGGGCTAGCGGGGGCGGCGGGAATGAGCAGTTCTTC.

The chain uses TRBV7-9 and TRBJ2-5; 9 bases map to TRBD2. The CDR3 is made up of 15 amino acids. CDR1 is SEHNR, CDR2 FQNEAQ, per germline (reference sequence). V was pared by 5 bases and J by 2 bases, with 6 bases of the junction left unmatched. The CDR3 sequence: CASSPLAGYQETQYF. The CDR3 DNA follows: TGTGCCAGCAGCCCCCTAGCGGGGTATCAAGAGACCCAGTACTTC.

Concerning this clone itself: The junction departs from germline at one end; a sequencing error may be responsible. This rearrangement joins TRBV7-9 to TRBJ1-4; the D gene is possibly TRBD1 (5 bases). This CDR3 has 15 amino acids. CDR1 and CDR2 (germline): SEHNR, FQNEAQ (reference sequence). Here the CDR3 DNA reads TGTTCCAGCAGCCAAGGTCAGGGTGCGCGTGAAAAACTGTTTTTT. Its translation is CSSSQGQGAREKLFF.

This clone has a handful of counts. The chain recombines TRBV30 with TRBJ1-4; 11 bases map to TRBD1. The CDR3 extends over 18 amino acids. Germline values: CDR1 GTSNPN, CDR2 SVGIG (reference sequence). V was clipped by 5 bases and J by 8 bases; unmatched bases: 19. CDR3: CAWSFAWTGGAMAEKLFF. In nucleotides, the CDR3 is TGTGCCTGGTCCTTTGCTTGGACAGGGGGCGCGATGGCAGAAAAACTGTTTTTT. Drawing the rest from reference TRBV30 and TRBJ1-4, the complete variable domain is SQTIHQWPATLVQPVGSPLSLECTVEGTSNPNLYWYRQAAGRGLQLLFYSVGIGQISSEVPQNLSASRPQDRQFILSSKKLLLSDSGFYLCAWSFAWTGGAMAEKLFFGSGTQLSVL.

In this sample, this clone turned up once. This sequence joins TRBV4-3 and TRBJ2-3; 10 bases agree with TRBD2. Germline V gives CDR1 LGHNA, CDR2 YSLEER. The CDR3 is 17 amino acids. J lost 11 bases, V lost 4 bases, and 18 bases had no gene match. The CDR3 region is CASSPTLGLAGAPVQYF. CDR3 sequence (DNA): TGCGCCAGCAGCCCAACCCTGGGCCTAGCGGGGGCCCCTGTGCAGTATTTT.

The rearrangement joins TRBV21-1 to TRBJ2-3; the table's D call TRBD2 went unverified against the DNA. TRBV21-1 is a documented pseudogene. This CDR3 is built from 15 residues. This CDR3 reads CASDQGPDFSGYAVF. As DNA, the CDR3 is TGTGCCAGCGATCAGGGACCGGACTTTAGCGGATACGCAGTATTT.

This chain connects TRBV5-8 to TRBJ1-1; tentative D call: TRBD1 (5 bases). The CDR3 is 12 residues long. V was pared by 2 bases and J by 11 bases, with 13 bases between. Looked up from germline, CDR1 is SGHTS and CDR2 is YDEGEE. CDR3: CASSFRTGNAFF. The CDR3 DNA follows: TGTGCCAGCAGCTTTCGTACAGGAAACGCTTTCTTT.

This rearrangement joins TRBV10-3 to TRBJ2-7; the D is unclear. The germline V gene encodes CDR1 ENHRY and CDR2 SYGVKD. The CDR3 contains 13 residues. V shed 4 bases and J shed 1 base, with 8 bases lying between them. CDR3 amino acids: CAISAGPSYEQYF. The CDR3 nucleotides are TGTGCCATCAGTGCAGGTCCTTCCTACGAGCAGTACTTC.

The V gene is TRBV11-1, the J gene TRBJ1-1; a weak D match, TRBD1 (6 bases). The CDR3 contains 12 residues. Germline V gene sequence: CDR1 SGHAT, CDR2 FQDESV (reference sequence). V was pared by 1 base and J by 12 bases, with 12 bases between. CDR3 nucleotide sequence: TGTGCCAGCAGCTTAGAACAGGGTAAAACTTTCTTT. It translates to CASSLEQGKTFF.

The V call is TRBV6-5, the J call TRBJ1-5, with 9 bases that match TRBD1. V trimming: 5 bases; J trimming: 6 bases; junction bases outside the gene matches: 5. This CDR3 region has 14 residues. Per germline, CDR1 MNHEY and CDR2 SVGAGI. The CDR3 region has the DNA TGTGCCAGCAGTACCGACAGGGGGGGTCAGCCCCAGCATTTT. Translation gives CASSTDRGGQPQHF.

This rearrangement joins TRBV30 to TRBJ2-5; no clear D. Germline CDR1 is GTSNPN and CDR2 is SVGIG (reference sequence). The CDR3 has 12 amino acids. The V and J ends lost 3 bases and 5 bases respectively, with 10 bases between them. The CDR3 DNA sequence: TGTGCCTGGAGCCCCGAGGTGGAGACCCAGTACTTC. Its protein product is CAWSPEVETQYF.

V is TRBV5-4 and J is TRBJ1-1; D remains unclear. Deletions cut 4 bases from V and 0 bases from J, with 13 bases between. The length of the CDR3 is 15 residues. Germline CDR1 SGHNT, CDR2 YYREEE (reference sequence). Here the CDR3 reads CASSGRALMNTEAFF. CDR3 bases: TGTGCCAGCAGCGGGCGGGCCCTCATGAACACTGAAGCTTTCTTT.

Details on this clone: A read error may produce the germline difference seen at one junction end. The CDR3 DNA follows: TGTTCCAGCAGCTTACCCCCTAGGGGTGGGCGCAATGAGCAGTTCTTC. Translating it yields CSSSLPPRGGRNEQFF. The chain links TRBV7-9 to TRBJ2-1; possibly TRBD1 for D (5 bases). The CDR3 extends over 16 amino acids. Germline CDR1 reads SEHNR; CDR2 reads FQNEAQ (reference sequence).

J is TRBJ2-1 and V is TRBV11-1; 12 nucleotides line up with TRBD2. The CDR3 spans 16 residues. The ends lost 1 base at V and 4 bases at J; junction bases unmatched: 2. Per the germline V gene, CDR1 is SGHAT and CDR2 is FQDESV (reference sequence). As DNA, the CDR3 is TGTGCCAGCAGCTTAGTGCTAGCGGGGGGGTACAATGAGCAGTTCTTC. Protein sequence: CASSLVLAGGYNEQFF. Full variable domain (missing parts from reference TRBV11-1 and TRBJ2-1): EAEVAQSPRYKITEKSQAVAFWCDPISGHATLYWYRQILGQGPELLVQFQDESVVDDSQLPKDRFSAERLKGVDSTLKIQPAELGDSAMYLCASSLVLAGGYNEQFFGPGTRLTVL.

V gene TRBV9 combines with J gene TRBJ1-2; D possibly corresponds to TRBD1 (5 bases). Germline lookup yields CDR1 SGDLS and CDR2 YYNGEE. The CDR3 sequence is 18 residues long. V dropped 0 bases and J dropped 1 base, with 19 bases sitting between them. Here the CDR3 DNA reads TGTGCCAGCAGCGTAGGTACCCTAAGGAGGGACGATAACTATGGCTACACCTTC. Translated, it gives CASSVGTLRRDDNYGYTF.

The CDR3 is CASSSRTGRFGLGGYTF. CDR3 DNA: TGTGCCAGCAGCAGCCGGACAGGGAGGTTCGGATTAGGTGGCTACACCTTC. The V and J genes are TRBV21-1 and TRBJ1-2; TRBD1 is taken as the D call from the table, unchecked against the DNA. TRBV21-1 is described as a pseudogene. This CDR3 has 17 amino acids.

The chain links TRBV7-9 to TRBJ2-5; TRBD2 is a possible D gene (6 bases). Germline V gene sequence: CDR1 SEHNR, CDR2 FQNEAQ (reference sequence). Trimming removed 7 bases from V and 5 bases from J, with 11 bases in between. This CDR3 is built from 12 residues. In DNA form, the CDR3 reads TGTGCCAGCACCCTAGCGCGGGAGACCCAGTACTTC. It translates to CASTLARETQYF.

The CDR3 protein is CASSRALPGLDTQYF. CDR3 in DNA: TGTGCCAGCAGTCGTGCCCTGCCCGGGTTGGATACGCAGTATTTT. This chain connects TRBV5-4 to TRBJ2-3, with D unresolved. CDR3 length: 15 amino acids. Germline-derived CDR1 and CDR2 are SGHNT and YYREEE (reference sequence). V gave up 5 bases and J gave up 6 bases, with 19 bases separating them.

The rearrangement uses TRBV6-1 and TRBJ1-5; 11 nucleotides line up with TRBD1. V was clipped by 6 bases and J by 4 bases; unmatched bases: 2. The CDR3 contains 14 residues. The germline V gene has CDR1 MNHNS and CDR2 SASEGT. CDR3 amino acids: CASSRDRGNQPQHF. In nucleotides, the CDR3 is TGTGCCAGCAGCAGGGACAGGGGGAATCAGCCCCAGCATTTT.

The chain is built from TRBV19 and TRBJ2-5, with TRBD2 identical over 10 bases. With 6 bases clipped from V and 0 bases from J, the junction kept 1 base outside the gene matches. Looked up from germline, CDR1 is LNHDA and CDR2 is SQIVND (reference sequence). The CDR3 loop spans 14 amino acids. CDR3 protein: CASRAGGNQETQYF. The CDR3 DNA sequence: TGTGCCAGTAGAGCGGGGGGGAACCAAGAGACCCAGTACTTC.